The sequence of this T cell receptor beta chain was determined in a study of blood T cell repertoires in COVID-19. Overall study context: Samples representing acute and convalescent COVID-19 were sourced from the United States, Italy and Spain.

V was shortened by 5 bases and J by 2 bases, with 12 bases between the two germline ends. This CDR3 spans 14 amino acids. Germline assignment: CDR1 SNHLY and CDR2 FYNNEI. Authors' analysis steps: Amplified reference gene primers provided the basis for estimating nucleated cell counts. Produced via immunoSEQ multiplex PCR; TCRdb's table is partial and in-frame only. V, J and clone size are those of that table, while D and trimming were read from the DNA. The sample records about 120,000 clones, approximately 80% being singletons. This sequence originates from a human donor in a cohort sampled during active COVID-19. The rearrangement links TRBV2 to TRBJ1-1; TRBD1 might be the D (5 bases). Sequenced input: peripheral blood. As DNA, the CDR3 is TGTGCCAGCAGTAGCAGGGTGGTAAACACTGAAGCTTTCTTT. As protein: CASSSRVVNTEAFF.